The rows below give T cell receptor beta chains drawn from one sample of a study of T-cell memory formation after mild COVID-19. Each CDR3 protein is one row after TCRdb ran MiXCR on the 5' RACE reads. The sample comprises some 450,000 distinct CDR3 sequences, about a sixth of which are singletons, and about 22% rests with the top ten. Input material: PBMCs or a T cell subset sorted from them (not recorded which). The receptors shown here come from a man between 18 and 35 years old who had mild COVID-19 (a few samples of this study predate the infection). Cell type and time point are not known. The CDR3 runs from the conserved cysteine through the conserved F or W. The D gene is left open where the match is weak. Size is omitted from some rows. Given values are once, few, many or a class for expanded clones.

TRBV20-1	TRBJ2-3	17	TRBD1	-	CSARGLGQGAYADTQYF	TGCAGTGCTAGAGGACTCGGACAGGGGGCTTACGCAGATACGCAGTATTTT
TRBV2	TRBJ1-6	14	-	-	CASSDRILPSPLHF	TGTGCCAGCAGTGACCGGATTCTGCCATCACCCCTCCACTTT
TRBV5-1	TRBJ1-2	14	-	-	CASSLTDSNYGYTF	TGCGCCAGCAGCTTGACTGACTCTAACTATGGCTACACCTTC
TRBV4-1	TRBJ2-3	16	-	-	CASSQAEAGAAGTQYF	TGCGCCAGCAGCCAAGCCGAGGCGGGGGCCGCGGGGACGCAGTATTTT
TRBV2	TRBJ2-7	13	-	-	CATGTARSYEQYF	TGTGCGACCGGGACGGCTCGCTCCTACGAGCAGTACTTC
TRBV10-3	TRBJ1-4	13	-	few	CAISEKGAEKLFF	TGTGCCATCAGTGAGAAGGGTGCCGAAAAACTGTTTTTT
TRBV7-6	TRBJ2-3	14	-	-	CASSFFGGTDTQYF	TGTGCCAGCAGCTTTTTCGGGGGAACAGATACGCAGTATTTT
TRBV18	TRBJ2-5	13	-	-	CASSPHRQETQYF	TGTGCCAGCTCACCGCACAGACAAGAGACCCAGTACTTC
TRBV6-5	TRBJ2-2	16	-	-	CASTGLGGDDTGELFF	TGTGCCAGCACTGGCCTCGGGGGCGACGACACCGGGGAGCTGTTTTTT
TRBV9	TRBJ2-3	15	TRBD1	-	CASSVASPGGDTQYF	TGTGCCAGCAGCGTAGCCAGCCCAGGGGGAGATACGCAGTATTTT
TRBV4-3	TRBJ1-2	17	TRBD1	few	CASRPGRAGQGPYGYTF	TGCGCCAGCAGACCCGGAAGAGCGGGACAGGGCCCATATGGCTACACCTTC
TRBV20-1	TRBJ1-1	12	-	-	CSDRGMNTEAFF	TGCAGCGACCGGGGAATGAACACTGAAGCTTTCTTT
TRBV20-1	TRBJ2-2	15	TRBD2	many	CSAKGSSGDTGELFF	TGCAGTGCTAAAGGCTCTAGCGGGGACACCGGGGAGCTGTTTTTT
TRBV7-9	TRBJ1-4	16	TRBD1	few	CASSSPKQGRGEKLFF	TGTGCCAGCAGCTCTCCCAAACAGGGGCGCGGTGAAAAACTGTTTTTT
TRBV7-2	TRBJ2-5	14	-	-	CASSLGGGGKTQYF	TGTGCCAGCAGCTTAGGGGGGGGCGGTAAGACCCAGTACTTC
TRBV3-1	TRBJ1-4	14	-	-	CASSQVGVGEKLFF	TGTGCCAGCAGCCAAGTGGGGGTAGGCGAAAAACTGTTTTTT
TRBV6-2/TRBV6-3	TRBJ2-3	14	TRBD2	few	CASRSGTSVYTQYF	TGTGCCAGCAGGTCCGGGACTAGCGTTTATACGCAGTATTTT
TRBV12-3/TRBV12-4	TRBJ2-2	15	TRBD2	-	CASSLARGESGELFF	TGTGCCAGCAGTTTAGCACGGGGGGAGTCCGGGGAGCTGTTTTTT
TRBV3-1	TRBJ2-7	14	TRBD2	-	CASWASGGSREQYF	TGTGCCAGCTGGGCCAGCGGGGGGTCTCGCGAGCAGTACTTC
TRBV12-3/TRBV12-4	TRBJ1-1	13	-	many	CASSDRGDTEAFF	TGTGCCAGCAGTGATAGGGGAGACACTGAAGCTTTCTTT
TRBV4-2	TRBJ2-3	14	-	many	CASSQDLSTDTQYF	TGTGCCAGCAGCCAAGACCTAAGCACAGATACGCAGTATTTT
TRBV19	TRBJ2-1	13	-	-	CASNPTQGYEQFF	TGTGCCAGTAATCCCACTCAGGGTTACGAGCAGTTCTTC
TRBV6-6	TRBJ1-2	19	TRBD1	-	CASSYSILGAGGVRDGYTF	TGTGCCAGCAGTTACTCGATTCTTGGGGCAGGGGGCGTCCGGGATGGCTACACCTTC
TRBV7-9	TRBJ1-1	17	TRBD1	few	CASSLVGGGPGNTEAFF	TGTGCCAGCAGCTTAGTAGGAGGGGGCCCAGGGAACACTGAAGCTTTCTTT
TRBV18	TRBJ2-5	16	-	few	CASSPPGSTRRETQYF	TGTGCCAGCTCACCACCGGGCTCTACCCGGCGGGAGACCCAGTACTTC
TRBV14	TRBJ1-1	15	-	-	CASSQDMGVYTEAFF	TGTGCCAGCAGCCAAGACATGGGGGTCTACACTGAAGCTTTCTTT
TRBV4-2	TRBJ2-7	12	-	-	CDSSPEGYEQYF	TGTGACAGCAGCCCAGAGGGCTACGAGCAGTACTTC
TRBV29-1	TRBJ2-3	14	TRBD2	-	CSVERGGGADTQYF	TGCAGCGTTGAGCGGGGGGGCGGCGCAGATACGCAGTATTTT
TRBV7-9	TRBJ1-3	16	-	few	CASSSLSGLSGNTIYF	TGTGCCAGCAGCAGCTTATCCGGGTTATCTGGAAACACCATATATTTT
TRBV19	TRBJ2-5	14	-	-	CASRTTRVKETQYF	TGTGCCAGTAGGACGACACGGGTGAAAGAGACCCAGTACTTC
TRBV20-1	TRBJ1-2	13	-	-	CSARKSVDDGYTF	TGCAGTGCTAGAAAATCCGTGGACGACGGCTACACCTTC